What follows are 10 T cell receptor beta chains derived from one specimen sequenced in a study of radiotherapy plus CTLA-4 blockade in lung cancer. Sequenced by immunoSEQ multiplex PCR; TCRdb stores in-frame clones only, minus some. This table holds some 120,000 clones, around 84% found once. The sequenced sample was peripheral blood, obtained from a patient treated with radiotherapy plus ipilimumab. The receptor source for this set is a human donor with non-small cell lung cancer that progressed on radiotherapy plus ipilimumab. Some clones in this sample may be carry-over from other donors' samples.

The chain links TRBV10-3 to TRBJ2-2; D may be TRBD2 (6 bases). Germline CDR1 and CDR2: ENHRY and SYGVKD. V shed 7 bases and J shed 8 bases, with 14 bases lying between them. The CDR3 loop spans 13 amino acids. For the CDR3, the DNA is TGTGCCATCACGGGACTCCAAGCGGGGGAGCTGTTTTTT. This codes for CAITGLQAGELFF.

This chain links TRBV7-2 with TRBJ1-1, with unresolved D. Germline CDR1 reads SGHTA; CDR2 reads FQGNSA. Trimming took 3 bases from V and 7 from J, leaving 9 bases between them. CDR3 length: 12 amino acids. CDR3 sequence reads: CASSFSGIEAFF. Written as DNA, the CDR3 is TGTGCCAGCAGCTTCTCCGGGATTGAAGCTTTCTTT.

This CDR3 reads CASSLLEVRQGGVNEQFF. In DNA, the CDR3 is TGTGCCAGCAGCTTATTAGAAGTAAGACAGGGGGGGGTAAATGAGCAGTTCTTC. The chain joins TRBV7-8 to TRBJ2-1, with TRBD1 matching 9 bases. This CDR3 has 18 residues. J lost 7 bases, V lost 2 bases, and 15 bases had no gene match. Germline CDR1 SGHVS, CDR2 FQNEAQ.

This chain connects TRBV7-8 to TRBJ1-5, with D unresolved. CDR1 is SGHVS, CDR2 FQNEAQ, per germline. There are 16 residues in the CDR3. V gave up 2 bases and J gave up 2 bases, with 13 bases separating them. CDR3 amino acids: CASSLNTPLGNQPQHF. The DNA of the CDR3 is TGTGCCAGCAGCTTAAACACTCCCTTAGGCAATCAGCCCCAGCATTTT. The full variable domain, completed using reference TRBV7-8 and TRBJ1-5, is GAGVSQSPRYKVAKRGQDVALRCDPISGHVSLFWYQQALGQGPEFLTYFQNEAQLDKSGLPSDRFFAERPEGSVSTLKIQRTQQEDSAVYLCASSLNTPLGNQPQHFGDGTRLSIL.

The J gene is TRBJ1-6, the V gene TRBV5-1; 8 bases line up with TRBD1. CDR1 and CDR2 (germline): SGHRS, YFSETQ. V lost 0 bases to trimming and J lost 5 bases; unmatched junction nucleotides: 4. CDR3 length: 16 residues. CDR3 coding DNA: TGCGCCAGCAGCTTGGAGGAACAGGGGGATAATTCACCCCTCCACTTT. It codes for CASSLEEQGDNSPLHF.

This sequence joins TRBV5-1 and TRBJ2-7; unclear D gene. Deletions cut 0 bases from V and 2 bases from J, with 9 bases between. The CDR3 is 14 residues long. Per the germline V gene, CDR1 is SGHRS and CDR2 is YFSETQ. Here the CDR3 DNA reads TGCGCCAGCAGCTTGGCAGGCGGAGCCTACGAGCAGTACTTC. Amino acid sequence: CASSLAGGAYEQYF.

The V and J genes are TRBV6-6 and TRBJ1-5, with D perhaps TRBD1 (6 bases). Germline V gene data show CDR1 as MNHNY and CDR2 as SVGAGI (reference sequence). The length of the CDR3 is 15 residues. The V end lost 5 bases, the J end lost 0 bases, and 11 bases lay between the germline ends. For the CDR3, the DNA is TGTGCCAGCAGTGACACAGGGTATAGCAATCAGCCCCAGCATTTT. It specifies CASSDTGYSNQPQHF.

DNA of the CDR3: TGTGCCAGCAGCGAGGGACTAGCGGGAGCAGCAGATACGCAGTATTTT. Amino acids: CASSEGLAGAADTQYF. The rearrangement links TRBV5-6 to TRBJ2-3; TRBD2 matches 14 bases. V gave up 4 bases and J gave up 4 bases; unmatched junction bases: 5. CDR1 SGHDT and CDR2 YYEEEE come from the germline V gene. This CDR3 spans 16 amino acids. The complete variable domain, with remaining parts taken from reference TRBV5-6 and TRBJ2-3, reads DAGVTQSPTHLIKTRGQQVTLRCSPKSGHDTVSWYQQALGQGPQFIFQYYEEEERQRGNFPDRFSGHQFPNYSSELNVNALLLGDSALYLCASSEGLAGAADTQYFGPGTRLTVL.

The rearrangement uses TRBV13 and TRBJ2-1; 12 bases match TRBD2. Germline trimming cut 1 base from V and 8 bases from J; bases unmatched to any gene: 12. CDR3 length equals 18 residues. CDR1 and CDR2 (germline): PRHDT, FYEKMQ (reference sequence). The CDR3 DNA reads TGTGCCAGCAGCTTAGATTCTTCTAGCGGGGGGGATCTGGATGAGCAGTTCTTC. Amino acid sequence: CASSLDSSSGGDLDEQFF.

This clone was recorded only once. The V and J genes are TRBV16 and TRBJ2-7, with 11 bases that match TRBD1. Per the germline V gene, CDR1 is KGHSY and CDR2 is FQNENV. The ends lost 5 bases at V and 1 base at J; junction bases unmatched: 1. The CDR3 is 14 residues long. The CDR3 reads CASSGQGASYEQYF. The CDR3 bases are TGTGCCAGCAGCGGACAGGGGGCTTCCTACGAGCAGTACTTC. Drawing the rest from reference TRBV16 and TRBJ2-7, the complete variable domain is GEEVAQTPKHLVRGEGQKAKLYCAPIKGHSYVFWYQQVLKNEFKFLISFQNENVFDETGMPKERFSAKCLPNSPCSLEIQATKLEDSAVYFCASSGQGASYEQYFGPGTRLTVT.